Below are 25 T cell receptor beta chains sequenced from a single sample in a study of shared clonotypes between healthy human individuals. Clones were read by immunoSEQ multiplex PCR, and TCRdb kept only the in-frame ones, dropping some. The sample yields about 2 million clones, 85% to 95% seen once. The sequencing input was naive CD4+ T cells sorted from blood. Subset reported: CD45RA+ positively selected. These receptors came from a man younger than 30 in good health.

The rearrangement links TRBV6-1 to TRBJ1-5; D not certain. Germline V gene sequence: CDR1 MNHNS, CDR2 SASEGT. The V end was cut by 3 bases, the J end by 7 bases, with 10 bases between. The CDR3 covers 13 residues. Here the CDR3 reads CASSEVPRQPQHF. The DNA for the CDR3 is TGTGCCAGCAGTGAGGTCCCTAGGCAGCCCCAGCATTTT.

V and J are TRBV6-1 and TRBJ2-7; D may match TRBD1 or TRBD2 (5 bases each). V was cut by 6 bases and J by 6 bases, with 12 bases left in between. The CDR3 is made up of 12 amino acids. Germline assignment: CDR1 MNHNS and CDR2 SASEGT. CDR3 sequence (DNA): TGTGCCAGCAGACAACATGGGGGCGAGCAGTACTTC. Translated: CASRQHGGEQYF.

The chain couples TRBV7-3 to TRBJ1-1; 9 bases line up with TRBD1. With 5 bases clipped from V and 10 bases from J, the junction kept 11 bases outside the gene matches. The CDR3 runs 14 residues. Germline CDR1 reads SGHTA; CDR2 reads FQGTGA. The CDR3 region is CASSLGQGLEGAFF. CDR3 nucleotides: TGTGCCAGCAGCCTGGGACAGGGTCTCGAGGGAGCTTTCTTT.

The V call is TRBV30, the J call TRBJ2-5, with D uncertain. The CDR3 contains 13 residues. Trimming took 0 bases from V and 2 from J, leaving 7 bases between them. The germline V gene has CDR1 GTSNPN and CDR2 SVGIG (reference sequence). CDR3: CAWSVVSQETQYF. The DNA for the CDR3 is TGTGCCTGGAGTGTTGTCTCACAAGAGACCCAGTACTTC.

The chain is built from TRBV5-1 and TRBJ2-5; the D gene is possibly TRBD1 (6 bases). Germline-derived CDR1 and CDR2 are SGHRS and YFSETQ. V was cut by 0 bases and J by 4 bases, with 13 bases left in between. The CDR3 runs to 15 residues. The CDR3 region is CASSLAAGVTETQYF. The CDR3, as DNA: TGCGCCAGCAGCTTGGCCGCAGGGGTAACAGAGACCCAGTACTTC.

V usage is TRBV29-1 and J usage is TRBJ2-5; D uncertain. CDR1 and CDR2 (germline): SQVTM, ANQGSEA. V dropped 5 bases and J dropped 4 bases, with 8 bases sitting between them. This CDR3 has 11 residues. Written as DNA, the CDR3 is TGCAGCGTTTTTCTGGGAGAGACCCAGTACTTC. Translation: CSVFLGETQYF.

The gene calls are TRBV13 and TRBJ2-7, with 7 bases fitting TRBD2. The CDR3 sequence is 18 residues long. In germline, CDR1 is PRHDT, CDR2 FYEKMQ (reference sequence). The trim removed 3 bases at V and 2 bases at J, leaving 16 bases unmatched. Here the CDR3 reads CASSLGRTKAGFTYEQYF. The CDR3 DNA reads as TGTGCCAGCAGCTTGGGACGGACCAAAGCGGGATTCACCTACGAGCAGTACTTC.

The V call is TRBV6-1, the J call TRBJ1-6, with a tentative D call TRBD1 (6 bases). The germline CDR1 and CDR2 sequences are MNHNS and SASEGT. Trimming removed 11 bases at V and 5 bases at J, with 19 bases between. The CDR3 is 15 residues long. CDR3 coding DNA: TGTGCCCGTAAGGACAGTAGCGTGGATAATTCACCCCTCCACTTT. Translation gives CARKDSSVDNSPLHF.

This rearrangement joins TRBV5-4 to TRBJ2-1; 12 nucleotides agree with TRBD2. The CDR3 is made up of 15 amino acids. Per the germline V gene, CDR1 is SGHNT and CDR2 is YYREEE (reference sequence). V shed 3 bases, J shed 14 bases, and the junction held 12 bases outside the gene matches. CDR3 loop: CASSSLAGGSSLEFF. The CDR3 DNA follows: TGTGCCAGCAGCTCACTAGCGGGAGGATCTTCACTGGAGTTCTTC.

A remark on this clone: In the same sample, other DNA sequences code for this CDR3. V and J are TRBV7-9 and TRBJ2-3; possibly TRBD1 for D (5 bases). This CDR3 has 14 residues. Germline CDR1 reads SEHNR; CDR2 reads FQNEAQ (reference sequence). Trimming pared 3 bases from V and 0 bases from J, leaving 7 bases between. The CDR3 coding sequence is TGTGCCAGCAGCTTGGACACCAGCACAGATACGCAGTATTTT. Amino acid sequence: CASSLDTSTDTQYF.

The rearrangement uses TRBV29-1 and TRBJ1-3, with D maybe TRBD1 (5 bases). With 4 bases removed from V and 0 bases from J, the gap between germline ends came to 16 bases. This CDR3 spans 16 amino acids. The germline V gene encodes CDR1 SQVTM and CDR2 ANQGSEA. The CDR3 sequence is CSVGWARADSGNTIYF. CDR3 nucleotides: TGCAGCGTTGGTTGGGCCAGGGCCGACTCTGGAAACACCATATATTTT.

Notes on this clone: This specimen includes other DNA sequences encoding the same CDR3. DNA of the CDR3: TGTGCCAGCAGTTATAGAACAGGTGGCTACACCTTC. Encoded protein: CASSYRTGGYTF. The V and J genes are TRBV6-5 and TRBJ1-2, with a tentative D call TRBD1 (5 bases). V lost 3 bases, J lost 7 bases, and 9 bases lay in between. CDR3 length equals 12 residues. Germline values: CDR1 MNHEY, CDR2 SVGAGI.

This clone was seen a single time. This chain connects TRBV15 to TRBJ1-4; 7 positions agree with TRBD1. V shed 3 bases and J 6 bases; nucleotides not matched to a gene: 10. The CDR3 loop spans 16 amino acids. Germline lookup yields CDR1 LNHNV and CDR2 YYDKDF (reference sequence). CDR3 nucleotides: TGTGCCACCAGCAGGGGCGGGACAGCGGGAGATGAAAAACTGTTTTTT. Protein: CATSRGGTAGDEKLFF.

The rearrangement uses TRBV5-1 and TRBJ1-4; possible D gene TRBD1, 5 bases. Germline assignment: CDR1 SGHRS and CDR2 YFSETQ. V lost 0 bases and J lost 7, with 16 bases in between. The CDR3 totals 16 residues. The CDR3 here is CASSLGSEGKGEKLFF. The CDR3 DNA sequence: TGCGCCAGCAGCTTGGGTTCAGAGGGGAAGGGTGAAAAACTGTTTTTT.

The chain has TRBV5-1 and TRBJ1-2; no clear D gene. The CDR3 has 12 amino acids. Trimming removed 7 bases at V and 4 bases at J, with 11 bases between. Germline V gene data show CDR1 as SGHRS and CDR2 as YFSETQ. The CDR3, as DNA: TGCGCCAGCGGGGAAGGGAGCTATGGCTACACCTTC. This translates into CASGEGSYGYTF.

For this clone: Distinct nucleotide sequences in the sample also encode this CDR3. The chain recombines TRBV2 with TRBJ2-5; 8 bases match TRBD1. The J segment lost 2 bases and the V segment lost 6 bases, leaving 5 bases of the junction unmatched. Germline values: CDR1 SNHLY, CDR2 FYNNEI. The CDR3 extends over 14 amino acids. CDR3 sequence: CASSADRGQETQYF. CDR3 DNA: TGTGCCAGCAGCGCTGACAGGGGTCAAGAGACCCAGTACTTC.

This chain uses TRBV4-1 with TRBJ2-7, with 9 bases fitting TRBD1. V shed 3 bases and J 3 bases; nucleotides not matched to a gene: 3. This CDR3 has 14 residues. Looked up from germline, CDR1 is MGHRA and CDR2 is YSYEKL. The CDR3 sequence is CASSHPGQGYEQYF. CDR3 nucleotide sequence: TGCGCCAGCAGCCACCCGGGACAGGGCTACGAGCAGTACTTC.

The rearrangement links TRBV11-2 to TRBJ2-1; a weak D match, TRBD1 (6 bases). Germline CDR1 and CDR2: SGHAT and FQNNGV. This CDR3 comprises 13 residues. The V and J ends lost 4 bases and 4 bases respectively, with 8 bases between them. The CDR3 DNA reads as TGTGCCAGCAGCTGGACAGTGTACAATGAGCAGTTCTTC. Translated, it gives CASSWTVYNEQFF.

As concerns this clone: At one end, the junction sequence differs from germline, possibly due to a read error. The chain has TRBV9 and TRBJ2-3, with 9 bases matching TRBD1. The germline gives CDR1 SGDLS, CDR2 YYNGEE. The CDR3 extends over 15 amino acids. The CDR3: CASSVEGTGPDTRYF. The CDR3 DNA follows: TGTGCCAGCAGCGTAGAAGGGACAGGGCCAGATACGCGGTATTTT. The variable domain in full, with the rest retrieved from reference TRBV9 and TRBJ2-3, is DSGVTQTPKHLITATGQRVTLRCSPRSGDLSVYWYQQSLDQGLQFLIQYYNGEERAKGNILERFSAQQFPDLHSELNLSSLELGDSALYFCASSVEGTGPDTRYFGPGTRLTVL.

The rearrangement links TRBV28 to TRBJ1-4; D perhaps matches TRBD1 (6 bases). Per germline, CDR1 MDHEN and CDR2 SYDVKM. Trimming removed 8 bases from V and 5 bases from J, with 12 bases in between. CDR3 length equals 13 residues. CDR3 sequence (DNA): TGTGCCAGCCAAACGGGGGGCAATGAAAAACTGTTTTTT. Translated: CASQTGGNEKLFF. Full variable domain (rest looked up from reference TRBV28 and TRBJ1-4): DVKVTQSSRYLVKRTGEKVFLECVQDMDHENMFWYRQDPGLGLRLIYFSYDVKMKEKGDIPEGYSVSREKKERFSLILESASTNQTSMYLCASQTGGNEKLFFGSGTQLSVL.

The chain uses TRBV30 and TRBJ1-2; no clear D gene. Trimming removed 1 base at V and 4 bases at J, with 16 bases between. Germline values: CDR1 GTSNPN, CDR2 SVGIG (reference sequence). The CDR3 is 15 residues long. The CDR3: CAWSADLRGSYGYTF. Written as DNA, the CDR3 is TGTGCCTGGAGTGCGGACCTCCGAGGGAGCTATGGCTACACCTTC.

Note on this clone: This sample also contains other DNA sequences that code for the same CDR3. The CDR3 region has the DNA TGTGCCAGCAGTGTTGATCAGCCCCAGCATTTT. This codes for CASSVDQPQHF. V is TRBV6-1 and J is TRBJ1-5; D is ambiguous. Trimming cost V 4 bases and J 5 bases, with 3 bases left between them. Germline V lookup: CDR1 MNHNS, CDR2 SASEGT. The CDR3 loop spans 11 amino acids.

A word on this clone: Different DNA sequences within this sample yield the same CDR3. This rearrangement joins TRBV6-5 to TRBJ1-1, with D unclear. The ends were cut back, 0 bases at V and 1 base at J, with 6 bases in the middle. Germline V gene data show CDR1 as MNHEY and CDR2 as SVGAGI. This CDR3 is 14 amino acids long. In DNA form, the CDR3 reads TGTGCCAGCAGTTACTCGACCGGGAACACTGAAGCTTTCTTT. It translates to CASSYSTGNTEAFF.

The J gene is TRBJ1-2, the V gene TRBV13; D is possibly TRBD1 (6 bases). V lost 3 bases, J lost 7 bases, and 15 bases lay in between. Germline lookup yields CDR1 PRHDT and CDR2 FYEKMQ (reference sequence). This CDR3 contains 14 residues. CDR3 in DNA: TGTGCCAGCAGCTTCCGGAGGGGGGTTGGTGGCTACACCTTC. Its protein is CASSFRRGVGGYTF.

V usage is TRBV5-1 and J usage is TRBJ2-3; TRBD2 might be the D (6 bases). The germline V gene has CDR1 SGHRS and CDR2 YFSETQ. V dropped 6 bases and J dropped 2 bases, with 16 bases sitting between them. The CDR3 runs 15 residues. CDR3 nucleotides: TGCGCCAGCACCTCAACCGGGGGTATCACAGATACGCAGTATTTT. Residues: CASTSTGGITDTQYF. Full variable domain (remainder filled in from reference TRBV5-1 and TRBJ2-3): KAGVTQTPRYLIKTRGQQVTLSCSPISGHRSVSWYQQTPGQGLQFLFEYFSETQRNKGNFPGRFSGRQFSNSRSEMNVSTLELGDSALYLCASTSTGGITDTQYFGPGTRLTVL.